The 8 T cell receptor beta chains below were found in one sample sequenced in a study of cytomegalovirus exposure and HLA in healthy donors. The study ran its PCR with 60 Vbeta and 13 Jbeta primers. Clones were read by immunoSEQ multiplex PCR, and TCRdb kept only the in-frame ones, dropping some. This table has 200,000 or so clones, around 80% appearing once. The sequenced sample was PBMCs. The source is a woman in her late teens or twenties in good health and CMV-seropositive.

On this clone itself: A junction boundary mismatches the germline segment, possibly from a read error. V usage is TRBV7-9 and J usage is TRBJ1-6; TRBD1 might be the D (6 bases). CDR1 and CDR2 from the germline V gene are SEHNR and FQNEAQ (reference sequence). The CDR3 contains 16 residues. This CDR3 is CSSSPTGSIYNSPLHF. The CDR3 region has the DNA TGTTCCAGCAGCCCCACAGGGAGCATCTATAATTCACCCCTCCACTTT.

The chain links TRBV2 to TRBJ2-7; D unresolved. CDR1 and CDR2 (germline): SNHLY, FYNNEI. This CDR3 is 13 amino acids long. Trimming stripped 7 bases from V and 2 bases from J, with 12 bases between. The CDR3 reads CASTESRAYEQYF. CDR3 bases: TGTGCCAGCACTGAGTCACGCGCCTACGAGCAGTACTTC. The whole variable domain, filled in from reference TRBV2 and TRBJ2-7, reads EPEVTQTPSHQVTQMGQEVILRCVPISNHLYFYWYRQILGQKVEFLVSFYNNEISEKSEIFDDQFSVERPDGSNFTLKIRSTKLEDSAMYFCASTESRAYEQYFGPGTRLTVT.

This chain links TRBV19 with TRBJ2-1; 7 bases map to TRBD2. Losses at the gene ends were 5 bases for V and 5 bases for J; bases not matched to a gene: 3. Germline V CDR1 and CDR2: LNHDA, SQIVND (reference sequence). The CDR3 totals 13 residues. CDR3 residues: CASSYGGNNEQFF. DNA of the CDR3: TGTGCCAGTAGTTACGGGGGGAACAATGAGCAGTTCTTC.

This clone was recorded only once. CDR3 loop: CASSQDWGGQIQPQHF. Written as DNA, the CDR3 is TGCGCCAGCAGCCAAGATTGGGGAGGGCAGATTCAGCCCCAGCATTTT. J is TRBJ1-5 and V is TRBV4-1, with D unclear. Trimming removed 0 bases at V and 6 bases at J, with 15 bases between. There are 16 residues in the CDR3. The germline V gene has CDR1 MGHRA and CDR2 YSYEKL.

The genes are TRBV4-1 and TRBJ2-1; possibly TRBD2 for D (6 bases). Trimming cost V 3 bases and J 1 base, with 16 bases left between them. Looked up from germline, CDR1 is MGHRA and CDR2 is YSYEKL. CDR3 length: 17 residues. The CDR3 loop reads CASSQALWRESYNEQFF. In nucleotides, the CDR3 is TGCGCCAGCAGCCAGGCCCTATGGAGGGAATCCTACAATGAGCAGTTCTTC.

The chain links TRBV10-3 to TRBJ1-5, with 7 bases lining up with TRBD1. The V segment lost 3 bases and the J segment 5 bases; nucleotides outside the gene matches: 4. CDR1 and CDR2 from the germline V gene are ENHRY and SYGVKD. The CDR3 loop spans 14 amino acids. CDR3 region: CAISEGQEDQPQHF. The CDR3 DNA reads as TGTGCCATCAGTGAAGGACAGGAAGATCAGCCCCAGCATTTT.

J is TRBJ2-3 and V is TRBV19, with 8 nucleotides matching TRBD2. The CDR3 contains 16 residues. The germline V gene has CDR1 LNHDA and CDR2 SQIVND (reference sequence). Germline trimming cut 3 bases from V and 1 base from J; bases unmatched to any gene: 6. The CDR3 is CASSIRGGTGTDTQYF. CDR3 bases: TGTGCCAGTAGTATCCGCGGGGGGACCGGCACAGATACGCAGTATTTT.

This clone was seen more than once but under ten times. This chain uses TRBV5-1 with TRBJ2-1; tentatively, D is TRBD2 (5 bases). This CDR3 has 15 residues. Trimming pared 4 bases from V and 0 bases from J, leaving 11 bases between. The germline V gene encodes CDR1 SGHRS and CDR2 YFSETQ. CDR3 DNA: TGCGCCAGCAGCATGGTTGGGAGCTCCTACAATGAGCAGTTCTTC. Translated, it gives CASSMVGSSYNEQFF. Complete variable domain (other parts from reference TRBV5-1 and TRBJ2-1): KAGVTQTPRYLIKTRGQQVTLSCSPISGHRSVSWYQQTPGQGLQFLFEYFSETQRNKGNFPGRFSGRQFSNSRSEMNVSTLELGDSALYLCASSMVGSSYNEQFFGPGTRLTVL.